This T cell receptor (beta chain) was captured in a study of cytomegalovirus exposure and HLA in healthy donors. Background on the study: Samples from HLA-typed donors yielded about 85 million unique TCRs in an early data release.

Primers included in the PCR were 60 Vbeta and 13 Jbeta primers. TCRdb's table, derived via immunoSEQ multiplex PCR, lists solely in-frame clones and lacks some. The sample consists of fewer than 150,000 clones, approximately 72% of them appearing once. The study, taken as a whole, reports: Follow-up analysis later connected one missense variant in DCLRE1C with trimming of TCR beta V- and J-genes. One cluster of highly shared sequence variants probably arose as a sequencing artifact.

To note about this clone: The antigen remains undetermined.

This clonotype was sampled from a man aged 55 to 70 in good health and CMV-seropositive. The sample comprised PBMCs.

The CDR3 here is CALRRRDNTGELFF. The CDR3 nucleotides read TGTGCCTTACGGAGGCGGGATAACACCGGGGAGCTGTTTTTT. V gene TRBV30 combines with J gene TRBJ2-2; tentative D call: TRBD2 (6 bases). The CDR3 consists of 14 residues. V lost 7 bases and J lost 2, with 14 bases in between. CDR1 is GTSNPN and CDR2 is SVGIG in the germline V gene (reference sequence). Supplemented by reference TRBV30 and TRBJ2-2, the full variable domain reads SQTIHQWPATLVQPVGSPLSLECTVEGTSNPNLYWYRQAAGRGLQLLFYSVGIGQISSEVPQNLSASRPQDRQFILSSKKLLLSDSGFYLCALRRRDNTGELFFGEGSRLTVL.